What follows are 27 T cell receptor beta chains derived from one specimen sequenced in a study of T-cell reconstitution after alpha-beta-depleted transplantation in children. Unique molecular identifiers were used in preparing the TCRbeta library. TCRdb re-called the PCR reads through MiXCR, storing one row per CDR3 protein. The data show about 270,000 distinct CDR3 sequences, more than 9% seen once. Sequencing was performed on PBMCs from the stem cell graft donor, taken from the stem cell graft. Receptors originate from a human donor who donated a stem cell graft to a child with SCID.

This clonotype was seen a few times. This chain joins TRBV28 and TRBJ2-3; D might be TRBD2 (5 bases). The V gene's germline CDR1 is MDHEN and CDR2 SYDVKM. There are 16 residues in the CDR3. With 9 bases removed from V and 2 bases from J, the gap between germline ends came to 21 bases. The CDR3 loop reads CASPKGAGWPTDTQYF. DNA for the CDR3: TGTGCCAGTCCGAAGGGTGCGGGTTGGCCCACAGATACGCAGTATTTT.

This clonotype occurred many times. The V call is TRBV20-1, the J call TRBJ2-2, with a possible D match to TRBD1 (6 bases). The length of the CDR3 is 16 residues. From germline, CDR1 is DFQATT and CDR2 SNEGSKA (reference sequence). The CDR3 nucleotides read TGCAGAACAAATACCCAAAGGACAGAGAACACCGGGGAGCTGTTTTTT. This gives the protein CRTNTQRTENTGELFF.

V and J are TRBV5-1 and TRBJ2-3, with 13 bases that match TRBD2. Germline-derived CDR1 and CDR2 are SGHRS and YFSETQ. This CDR3 contains 17 residues. Germline trimming cut 3 bases from V and 2 bases from J; bases unmatched to any gene: 6. The CDR3 loop reads CASSSGLAGAFTDTQYF. In nucleotides, the CDR3 is TGCGCCAGCAGCTCAGGACTAGCGGGGGCCTTCACAGATACGCAGTATTTT.

The chain has TRBV11-2 and TRBJ1-1; D is uncertain. Trimming removed 7 bases at V and 0 bases at J, with 15 bases between. The CDR3 is made up of 15 amino acids. Germline CDR1 SGHAT, CDR2 FQNNGV. CDR3 DNA sequence: TGTGCCAGCACCCACAGCGGGCTATTGAACACTGAAGCTTTCTTT. Residues: CASTHSGLLNTEAFF.

This clonotype has at least ten counts. The rearrangement joins TRBV5-1 to TRBJ2-2; TRBD2 aligns across 7 bases. Germline V gene data show CDR1 as SGHRS and CDR2 as YFSETQ. After removal of 4 bases from V and 6 bases from J, the junction contained 6 bases not matched to a gene. There are 14 residues in the CDR3. CDR3 nucleotide sequence: TGCGCCAGCAGCACCCGACTAGCATCCGGGGAGCTGTTTTTT. Translated: CASSTRLASGELFF.

This chain connects TRBV29-1 to TRBJ2-7; 7 bases match TRBD1. This CDR3 contains 13 residues. With V trimmed by 4 bases and J by 2 bases, 5 bases remained unmatched. Germline loops: CDR1 SQVTM, CDR2 ANQGSEA. This chain's CDR3 is CSVARDSPYEQYF. In DNA, the CDR3 is TGCAGCGTTGCTCGGGACAGTCCCTACGAGCAGTACTTC.

This clonotype showed up many times. This chain connects TRBV12-3 or TRBV12-4 to TRBJ2-2; a possible D gene is TRBD2 (5 bases). The V gene lost 1 base and the J gene lost 6 bases, with 6 bases spanning the gap. This CDR3 is 13 amino acids long. Here the CDR3 reads CASSLEGAGELFF. Here the CDR3 DNA reads TGTGCCAGCAGTTTAGAGGGAGCCGGGGAGCTGTTTTTT.

This clonotype occurred a few times. The chain has TRBV6-1 and TRBJ1-1; 7 nucleotides line up with TRBD1. Germline assignment: CDR1 MNHNS and CDR2 SASEGT. The CDR3 is 17 amino acids. Losses at the gene ends were 2 bases for V and 3 bases for J; bases not matched to a gene: 12. Here the CDR3 DNA reads TGTGCCAGCAGTGAAAGACAGGGATTACGTTTGGACACTGAAGCTTTCTTT. This codes for CASSERQGLRLDTEAFF.

This chain connects TRBV12-3 or TRBV12-4 to TRBJ2-3; tentatively, D is TRBD2 (6 bases). The CDR3 covers 15 residues. Trimming removed 5 bases from V and 2 bases from J, with 14 bases in between. The CDR3 DNA reads TGTGCCAGCAGTGCGGGACTGCCTAACACAGATACGCAGTATTTT. Translation: CASSAGLPNTDTQYF.

This sequence joins TRBV6-4 and TRBJ2-7; 8 bases align to TRBD1. Losses at the gene ends were 4 bases for V and 2 bases for J; bases not matched to a gene: 4. CDR1 is MRHNA and CDR2 is SNTAGT in the germline V gene. This CDR3 comprises 14 residues. The CDR3 DNA reads as TGTGCCAGCAGTGGGACAGGGCAAACCTACGAGCAGTACTTC. It codes for CASSGTGQTYEQYF.

This clonotype has ten or more counts. The chain couples TRBV11-2 to TRBJ2-5; D is unresolved. V was clipped by 2 bases and J by 7 bases, with 17 bases between them. The CDR3 spans 15 residues. Germline values: CDR1 SGHAT, CDR2 FQNNGV. The CDR3 nucleotides read TGTGCCAGCAGCTTATCTACTCGCCACAGAGGGACCCAGTACTTC. This translates into CASSLSTRHRGTQYF.

The gene calls are TRBV18 and TRBJ2-5; 9 bases are shared with TRBD1. The J segment lost 4 bases and the V segment lost 6 bases, leaving 3 bases of the junction unmatched. Germline assignment: CDR1 KGHSH and CDR2 LQKENI. CDR3 length equals 13 residues. Written as DNA, the CDR3 is TGTGCCAGCTCTACAGGGGGCGGAGAGACCCAGTACTTC. This gives the protein CASSTGGGETQYF.

This clonotype was detected ten times or more. The chain couples TRBV24-1 to TRBJ1-2; D is unresolved. The CDR3 has 13 amino acids. Germline-derived CDR1 and CDR2 are KGHDR and SFDVKD. V lost 2 bases, J lost 6 bases, and 9 bases lay in between. The CDR3 nucleotides read TGTGCCACCAGTGATTCGGGGAATCATGGCTACACCTTC. This sequence encodes CATSDSGNHGYTF.

The chain employs TRBV5-6 and TRBJ2-4, with D maybe TRBD2 (5 bases). The CDR3 consists of 15 residues. Germline CDR1 reads SGHDT; CDR2 reads YYEEEE. V was pared by 2 bases and J by 0 bases, with 9 bases between. Here the CDR3 DNA reads TGTGCCAGCAGCTTTCGGGAAATAGCCAAAAACATTCAGTACTTC. It codes for CASSFREIAKNIQYF. Using reference TRBV5-6 and TRBJ2-4 for the parts outside the CDR3, the full variable domain is DAGVTQSPTHLIKTRGQQVTLRCSPKSGHDTVSWYQQALGQGPQFIFQYYEEEERQRGNFPDRFSGHQFPNYSSELNVNALLLGDSALYLCASSFREIAKNIQYFGAGTRLSVL.

The rearrangement links TRBV25-1 to TRBJ2-1; D might be TRBD2 (6 bases). Germline V gives CDR1 MGHDK, CDR2 SYGVNS. The CDR3 runs to 14 residues. Deletions cut 1 base from V and 11 bases from J, with 15 bases between. The CDR3 DNA reads as TGTGCCAGCAGTGAATCTGACCGGAGGGGACAGCAGTTCTTC. This encodes CASSESDRRGQQFF.

The chain is built from TRBV21-1 and TRBJ2-2; TRBD2, the table's D call, was not compared with the DNA. TRBV21-1 is noted as a pseudogene. The CDR3 is 15 residues long. The CDR3 here is CATPRLAGNTGELFF. Here the CDR3 DNA reads TGTGCCACCCCCCGGCTAGCGGGAAACACCGGGGAGCTGTTTTTT.

CDR3 sequence reads: CSAAQQLNTEAFF. CDR3 nucleotides: TGCAGCGCCGCCCAACAGTTGAACACTGAAGCTTTCTTT. The J gene is TRBJ1-1, the V gene TRBV29-1, with D unclear. Trimming removed 7 bases from V and 0 bases from J, with 12 bases in between. The CDR3 spans 13 residues. CDR1 and CDR2 (germline): SQVTM, ANQGSEA.

The V call is TRBV5-1, the J call TRBJ2-3; 12 nucleotides agree with TRBD2. The CDR3 extends over 17 amino acids. Germline CDR1 is SGHRS and CDR2 is YFSETQ. After removal of 7 bases from V and 1 base from J, the junction contained 10 bases not matched to a gene. CDR3 nucleotide sequence: TGCGCCAGCTCTACTAGCGGGGGGCCCCCTCGCACAGATACGCAGTATTTT. Translation: CASSTSGGPPRTDTQYF.

Here the CDR3 DNA reads TGTGCCAGCATCGAGGGGGCGGTCACAGATACGCAGTATTTT. It encodes CASIEGAVTDTQYF. The chain employs TRBV2 and TRBJ2-3; TRBD1 aligns across 7 bases. CDR3 size: 14 residues. J was trimmed by 2 bases and V by 7 bases; bases with no gene match: 6. Germline loops: CDR1 SNHLY, CDR2 FYNNEI.

This rearrangement joins TRBV11-2 to TRBJ2-2, with D perhaps being TRBD1 or TRBD2 (5 bases each). Trimming took off 3 bases at V and 5 bases at J, with 13 bases between the two ends. CDR3 length: 15 residues. Germline V gene data show CDR1 as SGHAT and CDR2 as FQNNGV. The CDR3 loop reads CASSFFTGTTGELFF. DNA for the CDR3: TGTGCCAGCAGCTTCTTTACGGGGACGACCGGGGAGCTGTTTTTT.

In its sample, this clonotype was seen a few times. The chain couples TRBV29-1 to TRBJ1-4; a weak D match, TRBD1 (5 bases). Per germline, CDR1 SQVTM and CDR2 ANQGSEA. There are 14 residues in the CDR3. V was trimmed by 0 bases and J by 4 bases, leaving 9 bases between them. The CDR3 region has the DNA TGCAGCGTTGAAGAAAAGGGGAGTAATGAAAAACTGTTTTTT. Translated, it gives CSVEEKGSNEKLFF.

This chain connects TRBV5-5 to TRBJ2-7; D is tentatively TRBD1 or TRBD2 (5 bases each). Germline V gene sequence: CDR1 SGHKS, CDR2 YYEKEE (reference sequence). The length of the CDR3 is 14 residues. V dropped 3 bases and J dropped 0 bases, with 10 bases sitting between them. The CDR3 DNA follows: TGTGCCAGCAGCTACCCAGGGAGCTCCTACGAGCAGTACTTC. Translated: CASSYPGSSYEQYF.

This chain connects TRBV27 to TRBJ2-4; D is tentatively TRBD1 or TRBD2 (5 bases each). Germline V gene lookup returns CDR1 MNHEY and CDR2 SMNVEV (reference sequence). The CDR3 totals 18 residues. The V gene lost 4 bases and the J gene lost 0 bases, with 19 bases spanning the gap. The CDR3 region is CASSSTSGTGLAKNIQYF. The CDR3 bases are TGTGCCAGCAGTTCAACTTCCGGGACGGGTCTAGCCAAAAACATTCAGTACTTC.

This clonotype has just a few counts. The CDR3 DNA follows: TGTGCTAGTTGGGGGGCCAGCACAGATACGCAGTATTTT. Its translation is CASWGASTDTQYF. The chain is built from TRBV12-5 and TRBJ2-3, with D perhaps matching TRBD1 or TRBD2 (6 bases each). The CDR3 is 13 residues long. V shed 8 bases and J shed 0 bases, with 9 bases lying between them. Per the germline V gene, CDR1 is LGHNT and CDR2 is FRNRAP.

The chain couples TRBV20-1 to TRBJ1-1; no clear D gene. The CDR3 runs 11 residues. CDR1 is DFQATT and CDR2 is SNEGSKA in the germline V gene (reference sequence). Between the trimmed V and J ends, which lost 5 bases and 7 bases, there was a span of 11 bases. DNA for the CDR3: TGCAGTGCTGGATCGATGGGTGAAGCTTTCTTT. Translating gives CSAGSMGEAFF.

This chain links TRBV3-1 with TRBJ2-1; 13 positions match TRBD2. Germline V CDR1 and CDR2: LGHDT, YNNKEL (reference sequence). The CDR3 is 19 amino acids. The V segment lost 1 base and the J segment 1 base; nucleotides outside the gene matches: 7. The CDR3 protein is CASSQGTSGGGASYNEQFF. The CDR3 DNA follows: TGTGCCAGCAGCCAAGGTACTAGCGGGGGGGGCGCTTCCTACAATGAGCAGTTCTTC.

A few counts support this clonotype. The J gene is TRBJ2-3, the V gene TRBV2; 8 nucleotides align to TRBD2. CDR3 length equals 12 residues. Trimming took 6 bases from V and 7 from J; bases not matched to a gene: 3. Looked up from germline, CDR1 is SNHLY and CDR2 is FYNNEI. In DNA, the CDR3 is TGTGCCAGCAGACTAGCGGAAAATACGCAGTATTTT. It specifies CASRLAENTQYF.